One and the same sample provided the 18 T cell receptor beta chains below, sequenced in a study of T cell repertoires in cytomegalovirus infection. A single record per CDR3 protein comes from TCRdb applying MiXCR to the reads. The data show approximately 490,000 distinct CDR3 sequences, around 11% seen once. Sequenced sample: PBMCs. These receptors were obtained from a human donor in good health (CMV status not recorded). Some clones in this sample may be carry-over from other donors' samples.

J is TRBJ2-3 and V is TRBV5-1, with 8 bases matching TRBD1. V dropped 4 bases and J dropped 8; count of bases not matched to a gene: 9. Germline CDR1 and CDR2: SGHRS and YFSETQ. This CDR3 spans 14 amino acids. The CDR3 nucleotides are TGCGCCAGCAGCCTGGACAGGGCTGGGAGTACGCAGTATTTT. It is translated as CASSLDRAGSTQYF.

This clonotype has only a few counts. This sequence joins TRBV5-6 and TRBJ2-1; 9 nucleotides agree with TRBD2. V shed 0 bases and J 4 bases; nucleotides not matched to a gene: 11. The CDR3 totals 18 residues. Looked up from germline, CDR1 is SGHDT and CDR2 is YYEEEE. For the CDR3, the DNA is TGTGCCAGCAGCTTGGCGGGGTTGGCGGGAGGGCCGTACAATGAGCAGTTCTTC. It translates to CASSLAGLAGGPYNEQFF.

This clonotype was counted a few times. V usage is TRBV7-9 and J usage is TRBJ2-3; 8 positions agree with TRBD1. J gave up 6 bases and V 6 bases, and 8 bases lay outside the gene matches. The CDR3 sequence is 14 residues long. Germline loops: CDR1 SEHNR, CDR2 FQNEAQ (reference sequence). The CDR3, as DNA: TGTGCCAGCAGGGCAGGGGGCGTGTGGGATACGCAGTATTTT. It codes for CASRAGGVWDTQYF.

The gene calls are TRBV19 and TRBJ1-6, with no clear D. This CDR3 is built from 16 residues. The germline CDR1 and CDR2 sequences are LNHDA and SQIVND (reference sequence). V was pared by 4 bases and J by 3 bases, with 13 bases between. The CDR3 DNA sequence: TGTGCCAGTAGTAGCCGGGGTTTCATCTATAATTCACCCCTCCACTTT. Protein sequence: CASSSRGFIYNSPLHF.

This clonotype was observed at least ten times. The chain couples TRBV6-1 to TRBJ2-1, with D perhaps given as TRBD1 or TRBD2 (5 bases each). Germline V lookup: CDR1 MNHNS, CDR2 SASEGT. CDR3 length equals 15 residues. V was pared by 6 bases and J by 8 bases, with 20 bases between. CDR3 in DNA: TGTGCCAGCAGGGCTGGGGACCTAGGTCGCGATGAGCAGTTCTTC. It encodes CASRAGDLGRDEQFF.

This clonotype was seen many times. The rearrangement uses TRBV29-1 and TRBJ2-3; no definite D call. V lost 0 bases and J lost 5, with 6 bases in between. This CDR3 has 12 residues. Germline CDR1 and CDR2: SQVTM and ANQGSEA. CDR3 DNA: TGCAGCGTTGAAGACGGTGGAGATACGCAGTATTTT. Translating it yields CSVEDGGDTQYF.

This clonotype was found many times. Here the CDR3 reads CASSYSIVRVGTPGYNEQFF. In DNA form, the CDR3 reads TGTGCCAGCAGTTACTCGATAGTAAGGGTTGGAACTCCTGGGTACAATGAGCAGTTCTTC. This chain uses TRBV6-6 with TRBJ2-1; no clear D gene. Germline CDR1 MNHNY, CDR2 SVGAGI (reference sequence). The length of the CDR3 is 20 residues. The V end was cut by 0 bases, the J end by 4 bases, with 25 bases between.

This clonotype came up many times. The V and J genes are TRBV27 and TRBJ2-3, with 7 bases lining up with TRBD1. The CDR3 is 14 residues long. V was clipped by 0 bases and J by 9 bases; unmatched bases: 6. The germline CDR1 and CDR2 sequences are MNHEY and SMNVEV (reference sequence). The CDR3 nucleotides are TGTGCCAGCAGTTTATCCCCAACAGGGGAAACGCAGTATTTT. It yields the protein CASSLSPTGETQYF.

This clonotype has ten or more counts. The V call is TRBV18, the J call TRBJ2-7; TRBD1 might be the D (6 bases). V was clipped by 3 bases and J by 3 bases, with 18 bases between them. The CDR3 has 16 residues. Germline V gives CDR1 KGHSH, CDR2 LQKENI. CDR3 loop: CASSPPGQGPLYEQYF. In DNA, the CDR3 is TGTGCCAGCTCACCCCCTGGGCAGGGGCCTCTCTACGAGCAGTACTTC.

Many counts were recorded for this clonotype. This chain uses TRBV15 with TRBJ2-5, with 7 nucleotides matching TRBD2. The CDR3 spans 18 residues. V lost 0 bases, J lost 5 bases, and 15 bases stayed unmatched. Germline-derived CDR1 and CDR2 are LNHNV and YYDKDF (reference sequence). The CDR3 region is CATSRDARRNPGRETQYF. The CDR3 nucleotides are TGTGCCACCAGCAGAGACGCACGGAGGAATCCCGGGAGGGAGACCCAGTACTTC.

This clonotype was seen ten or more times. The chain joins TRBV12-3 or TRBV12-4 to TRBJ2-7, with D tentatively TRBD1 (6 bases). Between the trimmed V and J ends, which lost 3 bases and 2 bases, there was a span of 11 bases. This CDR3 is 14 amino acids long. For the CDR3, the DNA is TGTGCCAGCAGTTTTCAGGACAGAGCCTACGAGCAGTACTTC. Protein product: CASSFQDRAYEQYF.

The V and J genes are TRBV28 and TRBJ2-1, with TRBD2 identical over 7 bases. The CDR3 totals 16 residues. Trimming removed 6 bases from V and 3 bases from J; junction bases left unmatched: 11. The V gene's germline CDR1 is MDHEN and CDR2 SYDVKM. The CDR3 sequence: CASSRRRRGFYNEQFF. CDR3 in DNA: TGTGCCAGCAGCCGCCGTCGGCGGGGGTTCTACAATGAGCAGTTCTTC.

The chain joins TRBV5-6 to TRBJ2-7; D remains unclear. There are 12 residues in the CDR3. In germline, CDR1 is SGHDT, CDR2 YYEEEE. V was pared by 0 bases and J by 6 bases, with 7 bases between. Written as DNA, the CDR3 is TGTGCCAGCAGCTTGGGACTTCGCGAGCAGTACTTC. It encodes CASSLGLREQYF.

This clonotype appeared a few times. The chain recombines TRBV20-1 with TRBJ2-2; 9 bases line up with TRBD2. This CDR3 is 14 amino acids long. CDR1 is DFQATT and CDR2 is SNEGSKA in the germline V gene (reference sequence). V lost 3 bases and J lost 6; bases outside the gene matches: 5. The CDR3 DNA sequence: TGCAGTGCTAGGAGGCTAGCGGGGTCCGGGGAGCTGTTTTTT. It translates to CSARRLAGSGELFF.

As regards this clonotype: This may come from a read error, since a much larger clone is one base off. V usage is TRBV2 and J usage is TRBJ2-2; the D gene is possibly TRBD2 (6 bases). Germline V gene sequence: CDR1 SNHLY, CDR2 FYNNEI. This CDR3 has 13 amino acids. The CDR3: CDSSEGRGGELFF. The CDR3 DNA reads TGTGACAGCAGTGAAGGGCGGGGCGGGGAGCTGTTTTTT.

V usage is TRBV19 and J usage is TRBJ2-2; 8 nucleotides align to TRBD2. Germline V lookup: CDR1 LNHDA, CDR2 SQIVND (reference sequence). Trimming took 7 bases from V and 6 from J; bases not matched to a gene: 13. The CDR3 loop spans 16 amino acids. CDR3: CASTPLGGRISGELFF. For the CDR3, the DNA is TGTGCCAGTACCCCCTTGGGCGGGAGGATCTCCGGGGAGCTGTTTTTT.

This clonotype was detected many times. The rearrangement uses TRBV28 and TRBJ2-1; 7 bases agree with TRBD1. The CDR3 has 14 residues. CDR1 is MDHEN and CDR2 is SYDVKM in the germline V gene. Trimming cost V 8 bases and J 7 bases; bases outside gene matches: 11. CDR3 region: CASRQGQSTNEQFF. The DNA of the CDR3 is TGTGCCAGCCGCCAGGGACAGAGTACAAATGAGCAGTTCTTC.

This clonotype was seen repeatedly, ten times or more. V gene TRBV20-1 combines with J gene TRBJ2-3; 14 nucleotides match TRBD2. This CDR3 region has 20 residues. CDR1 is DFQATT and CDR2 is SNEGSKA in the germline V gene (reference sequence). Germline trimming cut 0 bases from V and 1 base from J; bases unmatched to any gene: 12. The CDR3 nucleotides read TGCAGTGCTAGAGATGGGACTAGCGGGAGAGATCAGCGTGGCACAGATACGCAGTATTTT. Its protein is CSARDGTSGRDQRGTDTQYF.